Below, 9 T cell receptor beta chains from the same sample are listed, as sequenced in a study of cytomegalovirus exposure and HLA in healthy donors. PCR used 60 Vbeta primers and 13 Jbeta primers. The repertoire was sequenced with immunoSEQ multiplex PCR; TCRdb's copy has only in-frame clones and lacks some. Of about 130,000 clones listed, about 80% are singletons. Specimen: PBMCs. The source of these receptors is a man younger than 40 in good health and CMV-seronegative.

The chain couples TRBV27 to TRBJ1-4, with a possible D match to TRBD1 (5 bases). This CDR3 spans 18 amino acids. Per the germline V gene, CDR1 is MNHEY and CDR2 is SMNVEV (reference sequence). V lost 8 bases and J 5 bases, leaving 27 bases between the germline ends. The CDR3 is CASPPSMPQGYKNEKLFF. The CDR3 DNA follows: TGTGCCAGCCCCCCCTCAATGCCGCAGGGATATAAAAATGAAAAACTGTTTTTT.

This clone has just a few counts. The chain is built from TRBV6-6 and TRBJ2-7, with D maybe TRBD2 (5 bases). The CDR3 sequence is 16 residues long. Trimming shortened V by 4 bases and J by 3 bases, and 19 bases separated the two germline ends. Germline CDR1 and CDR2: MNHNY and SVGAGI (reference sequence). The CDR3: CASSWFRGAGGYEQYF. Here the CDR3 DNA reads TGTGCCAGCAGTTGGTTCCGAGGAGCTGGAGGCTACGAGCAGTACTTC.

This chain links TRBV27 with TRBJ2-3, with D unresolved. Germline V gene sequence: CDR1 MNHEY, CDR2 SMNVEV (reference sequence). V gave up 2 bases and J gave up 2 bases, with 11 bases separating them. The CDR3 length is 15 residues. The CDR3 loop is CASSLGTLFTDTQYF. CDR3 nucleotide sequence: TGTGCCAGCAGTTTAGGTACGCTATTCACAGATACGCAGTATTTT.

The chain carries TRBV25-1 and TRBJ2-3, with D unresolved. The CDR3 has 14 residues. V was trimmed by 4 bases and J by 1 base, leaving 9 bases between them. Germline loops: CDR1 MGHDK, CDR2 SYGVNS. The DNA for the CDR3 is TGTGCCAGCAGTGCCAACCGGGGCACAGATACGCAGTATTTT. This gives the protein CASSANRGTDTQYF.

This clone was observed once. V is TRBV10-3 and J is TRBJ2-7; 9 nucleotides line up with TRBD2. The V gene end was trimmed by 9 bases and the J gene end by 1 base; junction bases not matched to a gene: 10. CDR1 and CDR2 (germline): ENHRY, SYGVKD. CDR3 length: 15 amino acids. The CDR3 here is CAISRSGSGSYEQYF. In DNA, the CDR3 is TGTGCCATAAGTCGTAGCGGGAGTGGATCCTACGAGCAGTACTTC.

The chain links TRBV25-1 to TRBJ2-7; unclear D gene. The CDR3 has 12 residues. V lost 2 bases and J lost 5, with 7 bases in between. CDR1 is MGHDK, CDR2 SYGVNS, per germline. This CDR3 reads CASSEIFNEQYF. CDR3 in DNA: TGTGCCAGCAGTGAAATTTTCAACGAGCAGTACTTC.

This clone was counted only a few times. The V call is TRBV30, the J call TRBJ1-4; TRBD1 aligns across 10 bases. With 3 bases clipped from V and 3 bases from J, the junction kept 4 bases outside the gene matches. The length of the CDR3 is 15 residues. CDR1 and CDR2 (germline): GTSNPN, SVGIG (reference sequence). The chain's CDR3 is CAWRDGTGANEKLFF. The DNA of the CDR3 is TGTGCCTGGAGGGACGGGACAGGGGCTAATGAAAAACTGTTTTTT.

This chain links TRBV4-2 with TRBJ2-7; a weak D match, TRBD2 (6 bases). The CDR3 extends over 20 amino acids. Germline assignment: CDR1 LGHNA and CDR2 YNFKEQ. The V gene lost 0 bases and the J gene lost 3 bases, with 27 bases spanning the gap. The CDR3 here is CASSQDLSWTGLPGIYEQYF. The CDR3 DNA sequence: TGTGCCAGCAGCCAAGATTTGTCGTGGACCGGACTACCTGGGATCTACGAGCAGTACTTC.

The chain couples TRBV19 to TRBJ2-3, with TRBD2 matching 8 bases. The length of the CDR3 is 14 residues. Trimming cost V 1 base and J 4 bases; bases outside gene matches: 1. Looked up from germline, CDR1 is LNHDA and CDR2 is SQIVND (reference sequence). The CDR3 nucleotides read TGTGCCAGTAGTATAGTACTAGCGGCAGATACGCAGTATTTT. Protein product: CASSIVLAADTQYF.